One sample yielded the 9 T cell receptor beta chains listed below, sequenced in a study of cytomegalovirus exposure and HLA in healthy donors. PCR primers comprised 60 Vbeta and 13 Jbeta primers. The data were produced by immunoSEQ multiplex PCR, yet TCRdb's version contains in-frame clones alone and is incomplete. The data contain 65,000 to 75,000 clones, roughly 68% of them seen just once; the ten biggest clones take up around 10%. Specimen: PBMCs. The receptors were sampled from a woman aged 55-75 years in good health and CMV-seropositive.

The CDR3 region has the DNA TGTGCCAGCTCACCTCCAGCGGGGGAGACCCAGTACTTC. Translating gives CASSPPAGETQYF. J is TRBJ2-5 and V is TRBV18; 7 nucleotides line up with TRBD2. CDR3 size: 13 residues. Germline V gene data show CDR1 as KGHSH and CDR2 as LQKENI. Trimming cost V 3 bases and J 5 bases; bases outside gene matches: 3. The full variable domain, rest sourced from reference TRBV18 and TRBJ2-5, is NAGVMQNPRHLVRRRGQEARLRCSPMKGHSHVYWYRQLPEEGLKFMVYLQKENIIDESGMPKERFSAEFPKEGPSILRIQQVVRGDSAAYFCASSPPAGETQYFGPGTRLLVL.

V is TRBV28 and J is TRBJ1-2; TRBD1 agrees at 8 bases. The CDR3 covers 14 residues. The ends lost 8 bases at V and 3 bases at J; junction bases unmatched: 8. The germline V gene has CDR1 MDHEN and CDR2 SYDVKM. Here the CDR3 DNA reads TGTGCCAGCGTGCCAGGGGGCGGGTACTATGGCTACACCTTC. This encodes CASVPGGGYYGYTF.

The gene calls are TRBV30 and TRBJ1-2; 7 nucleotides match TRBD1. Germline V gene sequence: CDR1 GTSNPN, CDR2 SVGIG (reference sequence). The CDR3 is made up of 13 amino acids. V gave up 5 bases and J gave up 0 bases; unmatched junction bases: 3. The CDR3 reads CAWGTVPNYGYTF. DNA of the CDR3: TGTGCCTGGGGGACAGTTCCTAACTATGGCTACACCTTC.

V usage is TRBV11-1 and J usage is TRBJ2-3; possible D gene TRBD2, 7 bases. Germline CDR1 and CDR2: SGHAT and FQDESV (reference sequence). The CDR3 extends over 15 amino acids. Trimming stripped 0 bases from V and 6 bases from J, with 13 bases between. The CDR3 loop reads CASSLARGRVDTQYF. For the CDR3, the DNA is TGTGCCAGCAGCTTAGCGAGGGGGAGGGTGGATACGCAGTATTTT.

The V call is TRBV11-3, the J call TRBJ2-7, with 7 bases identical to TRBD2. Germline CDR1 is SGHNT and CDR2 is YENEEA. The CDR3 has 15 amino acids. Unmatched junction bases numbered 4, after V lost 1 base and J lost 1 base. The CDR3 sequence is CASSLGLAVSYEQYF. The CDR3 bases are TGTGCCAGCAGCTTAGGTCTAGCGGTTTCCTACGAGCAGTACTTC.

CDR3 residues: CASRPAPGQGNSPLHF. CDR3 nucleotides: TGCGCCAGCAGGCCGGCTCCGGGACAGGGTAATTCACCCCTCCACTTT. The chain links TRBV10-2 to TRBJ1-6, with 9 positions matching TRBD1. V lost 6 bases, J lost 6 bases, and 9 bases stayed unmatched. In germline, CDR1 is WSHSY, CDR2 SAAADI. This CDR3 has 16 amino acids.

In this sample, this clone turned up a few times. CDR3 nucleotide sequence: TGTGCCAGCAGTGACCGAGGGACAGGGGGAAACACCATATATTTT. Protein sequence: CASSDRGTGGNTIYF. The V gene is TRBV2, the J gene TRBJ1-3, with 9 bases aligning to TRBD1. Germline CDR1 reads SNHLY; CDR2 reads FYNNEI. V lost 3 bases to trimming and J lost 4 bases; unmatched junction nucleotides: 4. The CDR3 covers 15 residues.

This clone has just a few counts. The chain recombines TRBV30 with TRBJ1-4; 10 bases are a match to TRBD1. V was clipped by 1 base and J by 11 bases; unmatched bases: 4. This CDR3 region has 13 residues. CDR1 is GTSNPN, CDR2 SVGIG, per germline (reference sequence). The CDR3 sequence: CAWSEGQGRKLFF. The CDR3 coding sequence is TGTGCCTGGAGTGAGGGACAGGGGCGGAAACTGTTTTTT. Full variable domain (outside the CDR3, taken from reference TRBV30 and TRBJ1-4): SQTIHQWPATLVQPVGSPLSLECTVEGTSNPNLYWYRQAAGRGLQLLFYSVGIGQISSEVPQNLSASRPQDRQFILSSKKLLLSDSGFYLCAWSEGQGRKLFFGSGTQLSVL.

The V gene is TRBV6-1, the J gene TRBJ2-1, with 9 bases aligning to TRBD2. Unmatched junction bases numbered 7, after V lost 3 bases and J lost 4 bases. CDR1 MNHNS and CDR2 SASEGT come from the germline V gene. There are 16 residues in the CDR3. DNA of the CDR3: TGTGCCAGCAGTGAGCCCACTAGCGGGTATTACAATGAGCAGTTCTTC. Protein product: CASSEPTSGYYNEQFF.